The table lists the clone carrying this T cell receptor beta chain with many counts. Its cognate antigen is unknown. The read finishes 3 residues shy of the CDR3 end, and the germline J gene is used to complete it. This specimen belongs to a study of T cell clonality in common variable immunodeficiency. Study findings and constraints: In common variable immunodeficiency, TCR beta chains reportedly carried fewer deletions and N-nucleotide insertions.

This CDR3 is 13 amino acids long. CDR1 and CDR2 from the germline V gene are GTSNPN and SVGIG (reference sequence). V lost 4 bases, J lost 8 bases, and 6 bases stayed unmatched. Sequenced by immunoSEQ multiplex PCR; TCRdb stores in-frame clones only, minus some. Captured here are more than 35,000 clones, none seen once; the top ten comprise around 5.8%. The gene calls are TRBV30 and TRBJ2-2; 8 nucleotides line up with TRBD2. This TCR came from a human donor with common variable immunodeficiency. Source material: peripheral blood mononuclear cells. The CDR3 loop reads CAWKISGSGELFF. The CDR3 DNA, read in part, is TGTGCCTGGAAGATAAGCGGGAGTGGGGAG. The complete variable domain, with remaining parts taken from reference TRBV30 and TRBJ2-2, reads SQTIHQWPATLVQPVGSPLSLECTVEGTSNPNLYWYRQAAGRGLQLLFYSVGIGQISSEVPQNLSASRPQDRQFILSSKKLLLSDSGFYLCAWKISGSGELFFGEGSRLTVL.